The rows below give T cell receptor beta chains drawn from one sample of a study of CD4 and CD8 cells across lung adenocarcinoma regions. TCRdb reanalysed the PCR reads using MiXCR and keeps one entry per CDR3 protein. The sample comprises 5,500 to 7,500 distinct CDR3 sequences, about 54% of which are singletons, and roughly two fifths rests with the top ten. Source material: CD8+ T cells from the center of a lung tumor. The receptors were sampled from a male donor with lung adenocarcinoma. The CD4 and CD8 labels of this study may be unreliable. Each CDR3 is given with its conserved first and last residue. D genes are given only for firm matches. Expanded clones are given a class, and other clones once, few, many or no size at all.

j_call clone_size d_call v_call cdr3_aa cdr3_nt
TRBJ1-1 . . TRBV27 CASSPQRMNTEAFF TGTGCCAGCAGTCCACAGCGAATGAACACTGAAGCTTTCTTT
TRBJ2-5 . TRBD2 TRBV10-1 CASSESGTSGTETQYF TGCGCCAGCAGTGAGTCCGGGACTAGCGGGACAGAGACCCAGTACTTC
TRBJ2-5 . . TRBV27 CAGSYARDPDTQYF TGTGCGGGCAGTTACGCCCGTGACCCAGATACCCAGTATTTC
TRBJ2-7 . TRBD2 TRBV6-5 CASSYGARGGQPYEQYF TGTGCCAGCAGTTACGGGGCCCGGGGAGGGCAGCCCTACGAGCAGTACTTC
TRBJ2-5 . TRBD2 TRBV6-5 CASSYLEGRGGRDQETQYF TGTGCCAGCAGTTACCTTGAGGGTCGCGGGGGGCGTGACCAAGAGACCCAGTACTTC
TRBJ2-1 few TRBD2 TRBV27 CASSGLGLNEQFF TGTGCCAGCAGTGGACTAGGTCTGAATGAGCAGTTCTTC
TRBJ2-1 . TRBD2 TRBV6-5 CASSLLAGAYNEQFF TGTGCCAGCAGTTTACTAGCGGGAGCGTACAATGAGCAGTTCTTC
TRBJ2-5 . . TRBV24-1 CAGSGGRATDTQYF TGTGCGGGGAGTGGTGGCAGGGCAACAGATACCCAGTACTTC
TRBJ2-7 . . TRBV20-1 CSARGGSYEQYF TGCAGTGCTAGAGGCGGCTCCTACGAGCAGTACTTC
TRBJ1-3 . . TRBV6-5 CASSSKQGPSGNTIYF TGTGCCAGCAGTTCCAAACAGGGCCCCTCTGGAAACACCATATATTTT
TRBJ2-5 . TRBD2 TRBV6-1 CASRRLAGLQETQYF TGTGCCAGCCGGCGACTAGCGGGACTCCAAGAGACCCAGTACTTC
TRBJ2-1 once . TRBV7-3 CASSLMADEQFF TGTGCCAGCAGCTTAATGGCCGATGAGCAGTTCTTC
TRBJ1-4 . . TRBV6-1 CASIQKGAVNEKLFF TGTGCCAGCATCCAAAAAGGGGCGGTGAATGAAAAACTGTTTTTT
TRBJ2-7 . . TRBV7-2 CASSLQYEQYF TGTGCCAGCAGCCTCCAGTACGAGCAGTACTTC
TRBJ2-5 . . TRBV10-1 CASSESGGLETQYF TGCGCCAGCAGTGAGTCTGGGGGTTTAGAGACCCAGTACTTC
TRBJ2-1 few . TRBV6-1 CASSRHLLASYNEQFF TGTGCCAGCAGTCGCCATTTGCTAGCTTCCTACAATGAGCAGTTCTTC
TRBJ2-7 . TRBD1 TRBV6-1 CASREPGQGVEQYF TGTGCCAGCAGGGAACCGGGACAGGGAGTCGAGCAGTACTTC
TRBJ2-1 medium-sized TRBD2 TRBV27 CASSPSLAGVGNEQFF TGTGCCAGCAGCCCATCCCTTGCGGGAGTAGGCAATGAGCAGTTCTTC
TRBJ2-6 . TRBD1 TRBV6-1 CASSRDRGNSGANVLTF TGTGCCAGCAGTAGGGACAGGGGTAACTCTGGGGCCAACGTCCTGACTTTC
TRBJ2-3 . TRBD2 TRBV6-1 CAGGEGARDTDTQYF TGTGCCGGGGGGGAAGGGGCCCGCGACACAGATACGCAGTATTTC
TRBJ1-1 few . TRBV9 CASSVGLGDTEAFF TGTGCCAGCAGCGTAGGTCTAGGGGACACTGAAGCTTTCTTT
TRBJ2-3 . . TRBV9 CASSPRFGTSSTDTQYF TGTGCCAGCAGCCCTCGTTTCGGAACCTCTAGCACAGATACGCAGTATTTT
TRBJ2-3 . TRBD2 TRBV6-1 CASSEERETDTQYF TGTGCCAGCAGTGAAGAGCGGGAGACAGATACGCAGTATTTT
TRBJ1-4 few . TRBV6-5 CASSSGAANEKLFF TGTGCCAGCAGTTCCGGAGCAGCTAATGAAAAACTGTTTTTT
TRBJ2-3 . TRBD2 TRBV6-5 CASSYGDSRGFRKNTQYF TGTGCCAGCAGTTACGGGGACTCGCGGGGGTTTCGCAAAAACACGCAGTATTTT
TRBJ2-7 . TRBD2 TRBV12-3/TRBV12-4 CASSFTGTSDEQYF TGTGCCAGCAGTTTCACAGGGACTAGCGATGAGCAGTACTTC
TRBJ2-7 . TRBD1 TRBV10-3 CAIRTPGQGRAAEQYF TGTGCCATCAGGACCCCGGGACAGGGACGCGCGGCCGAGCAGTACTTC
TRBJ2-1 . TRBD2 TRBV6-1 CASSERIGLLAGGYNEQFF TGTGCCAGCAGTGAAAGAATAGGGCTACTAGCGGGAGGCTACAATGAGCAGTTCTTC
TRBJ2-1 . . TRBV11-3 CASSLVDNEQFF TGTGCCAGCAGCTTAGTGGATAATGAGCAGTTCTTC
TRBJ1-1 . TRBD1 TRBV6-2/TRBV6-3 CASSSLHAGTGVNTEAFF TGTGCCAGCAGTTCCCTCCACGCCGGGACAGGGGTGAACACTGAAGCTTTCTTT
TRBJ2-3 . TRBD1 TRBV12-3/TRBV12-4 CASSQVDRGVDTQYF TGTGCCAGCAGTCAAGTGGACAGGGGGGTTGATACGCAGTATTTT
TRBJ2-5 . . TRBV6-1 CASSEGGGGGRAKEIQYF TGTGCCAGCAGTGAGGGGGGAGGGGGGGGCCGAGCCAAAGAGATCCAGTACTTC
TRBJ2-5 . TRBD2 TRBV7-8 CASSFSKRGLAGGRDEQYF TGTGCCAGCAGCTTCTCCAAAAGGGGACTAGCGGGAGGCCGGGATGAGCAGTACTTC
TRBJ2-1 few . TRBV24-1 CATSDGSSYNEQFF TGTGCCACCAGTGATGGAAGCTCCTACAATGAGCAGTTCTTC
TRBJ2-1 . TRBD1 TRBV4-1 CASSQVGTGGQGMEFF TGCGCCAGCAGCCAAGTGGGAACCGGAGGACAGGGAATGGAGTTCTTC
TRBJ2-1 . . TRBV6-1 CASLGGRDQETQYF TGTGCGAGCCTCGGGGGCCGTGACCAAGAGACCCAGTATTTC
TRBJ2-3 . . TRBV12-3/TRBV12-4 CASSPSDSTDTQYF TGTGCCAGCAGCCCTTCGGACAGCACAGATACGCAGTATTTT